This T cell receptor beta chain was documented in a study of CD8 T cells in ankylosing spondylitis. Germline CDR1 and CDR2: LNHDA and SQIVND (reference sequence). This CDR3 is 12 amino acids long. Trimming shortened V by 3 bases and J by 6 bases, and 9 bases separated the two germline ends. TCRdb re-called the 5' RACE reads through MiXCR, storing one row per CDR3 protein. This sample carries about 190,000 distinct CDR3 sequences, 13% of them seen once, and the ten largest clones take around 10%. Concerning this clonotype itself: Its antigen is currently unknown. A much larger clone sits a single nucleotide away, making a read error possible.

General study findings and limits: Researchers reportedly found disease-linked clones significantly enriched in matched ankylosing spondylitis synovial fluid.

The source is a female donor with ankylosing spondylitis or in good health (not recorded which). The rearrangement links TRBV19 to TRBJ2-7; D is uncertain. Sequencing was performed on blood, either unsorted or a sorted T cell fraction (not recorded which). The CDR3 DNA follows: TGTGCCAGTAGTATGCGTCCATCCGAGCAGTACTTC. This translates into CASSMRPSEQYF.